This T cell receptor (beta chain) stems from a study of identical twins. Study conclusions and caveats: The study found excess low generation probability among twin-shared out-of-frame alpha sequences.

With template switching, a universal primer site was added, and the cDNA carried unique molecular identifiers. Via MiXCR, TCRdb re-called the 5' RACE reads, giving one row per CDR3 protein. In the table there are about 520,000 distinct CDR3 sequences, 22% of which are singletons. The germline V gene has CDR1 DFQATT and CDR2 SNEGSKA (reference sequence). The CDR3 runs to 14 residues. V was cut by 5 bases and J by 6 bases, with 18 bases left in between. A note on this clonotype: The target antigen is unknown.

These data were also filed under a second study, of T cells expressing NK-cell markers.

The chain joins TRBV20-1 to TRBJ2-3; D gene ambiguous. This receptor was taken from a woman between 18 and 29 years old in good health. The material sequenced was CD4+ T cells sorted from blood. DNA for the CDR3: TGCAGTGCTGTCCAAGGGCCGACGGCGGATACGCAGTATTTT. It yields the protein CSAVQGPTADTQYF.